This TCR beta chain came from a study of blood T cell repertoires in COVID-19. The CDR3 is 15 residues long. V shed 4 bases and J 3 bases; nucleotides not matched to a gene: 5. Germline V gene data show CDR1 as KGHDR and CDR2 as SFDVKD. Assay: immunoSEQ multiplex PCR; the TCRdb copy retains only in-frame clones and omits some. The table records hundreds of thousands of clones, 70% to 90% of them present only once. The chain carries TRBV24-1 and TRBJ2-7; 10 bases align to TRBD1. This receptor was taken from a woman in her fifties or sixties in a cohort exposed to, infected with or recovered from COVID-19 (not recorded which). Sequenced input: PBMCs or T cells enriched from blood (not recorded which). The CDR3 nucleotides are TGTGCCACCAGTGAGGCCGGGACAGGGGACTACGAGCAGTACTTC. It yields the protein CATSEAGTGDYEQYF.